Below, 26 T cell receptor beta chains from the same sample are listed, as sequenced in a study of T cells after yellow fever vaccination. Each CDR3 protein is one row after TCRdb ran MiXCR on the 5' RACE reads. This table holds some 350,000 distinct CDR3 sequences, 11% found once. The specimen was PBMCs, collected on the day of the first yellow fever vaccination. The receptors were sampled from a man between 18 and 29 years old who received the YFV17D yellow fever vaccine.

The chain joins TRBV7-9 to TRBJ1-2, with a possible D match to TRBD1 (5 bases). Trimming stripped 5 bases from V and 0 bases from J, with 16 bases between. CDR3 size: 16 residues. Looked up from germline, CDR1 is SEHNR and CDR2 is FQNEAQ (reference sequence). The chain's CDR3 is CASSQARQIANYGYTF. In DNA form, the CDR3 reads TGTGCCAGCAGCCAAGCCAGACAGATTGCTAACTATGGCTACACCTTC.

This clonotype has only a few counts. The CDR3 nucleotides read TGTGCCAGCAGTTACTTTTATCTTGGGCGGGGGAGACAAGAGACCCAGTACTTC. Its protein product is CASSYFYLGRGRQETQYF. The chain uses TRBV6-2 or TRBV6-3 and TRBJ2-5; TRBD2 aligns across 7 bases. The germline gives CDR1 MNHEY, CDR2 SVGEGT. Losses at the gene ends were 1 base for V and 2 bases for J; bases not matched to a gene: 13. The CDR3 spans 18 residues.

This clonotype was recorded a few times. The chain has TRBV5-6 and TRBJ2-7; 10 bases fit TRBD1. J gave up 6 bases and V 6 bases, and 12 bases lay outside the gene matches. CDR1 SGHDT and CDR2 YYEEEE come from the germline V gene. The length of the CDR3 is 15 residues. CDR3 protein: CASNTLKGTGAEQYV. The CDR3 DNA follows: TGTGCCAGCAACACACTGAAGGGGACAGGGGCCGAGCAGTACGTC.

The rearrangement links TRBV4-1 to TRBJ1-1; D is uncertain. The CDR3 extends over 16 amino acids. Germline V CDR1 and CDR2: MGHRA, YSYEKL. V was pared by 3 bases and J by 5 bases, with 19 bases between. For the CDR3, the DNA is TGCGCCAGCAGCCACCCTATAGGGAGGGTGGAAACTGAAGCTTTCTTT. It specifies CASSHPIGRVETEAFF.

This clonotype has just a few counts. The chain is built from TRBV7-6 and TRBJ2-7; 10 nucleotides line up with TRBD2. CDR1 is SGHVS, CDR2 FNYEAQ, per germline. With V trimmed by 4 bases and J by 2 bases, 5 bases remained unmatched. The CDR3 runs to 15 residues. CDR3 bases: TGTGCCAGCAGCTACGGGACTAGCGAGACCTACGAGCAGTACTTC. Its protein is CASSYGTSETYEQYF. The full variable domain, its missing parts supplied by reference TRBV7-6 and TRBJ2-7, is GAGVSQSPRYKVTKRGQDVALRCDPISGHVSLYWYRQALGQGPEFLTYFNYEAQQDKSGLPNDRFSAERPEGSISTLTIQRTEQRDSAMYRCASSYGTSETYEQYFGPGTRLTVT.

The chain carries TRBV7-9 and TRBJ2-7; the D is unclear. The CDR3 sequence is 12 residues long. V gave up 5 bases and J gave up 5 bases, with 10 bases separating them. Germline lookup yields CDR1 SEHNR and CDR2 FQNEAQ (reference sequence). CDR3 DNA: TGTGCCAGCAGCGTGGATTTGAACGAGCAGTACTTC. Translation gives CASSVDLNEQYF.

The rearrangement joins TRBV5-4 to TRBJ2-3, with D perhaps given as TRBD1 or TRBD2 (5 bases each). Per the germline V gene, CDR1 is SGHNT and CDR2 is YYREEE (reference sequence). Trimming stripped 4 bases from V and 8 bases from J, with 20 bases between. This CDR3 is built from 15 residues. This CDR3 is CASSHNGQPGRTQYF. The CDR3 region has the DNA TGTGCCAGCAGCCATAACGGTCAGCCGGGGCGTACGCAGTATTTT.

This clonotype was counted a few times. The chain links TRBV29-1 to TRBJ1-1; D is ambiguous. CDR1 and CDR2 (germline): SQVTM, ANQGSEA. V was clipped by 5 bases and J by 6 bases, with 13 bases between them. CDR3 length: 12 residues. The CDR3 sequence is CSVPAWPSEAFF. CDR3 bases: TGCAGCGTTCCGGCTTGGCCGTCTGAAGCTTTCTTT.

Many counts were recorded for this clonotype. The chain carries TRBV5-8 and TRBJ2-3; 7 positions match TRBD2. V gave up 4 bases and J gave up 5 bases; unmatched junction bases: 13. The CDR3 is made up of 16 amino acids. Germline assignment: CDR1 SGHTS and CDR2 YDEGEE. CDR3 loop: CASSMGPSGTEDTQYF. The CDR3 nucleotides read TGTGCCAGCAGCATGGGGCCTAGCGGAACCGAAGATACGCAGTATTTT.

This clonotype was seen a few times. CDR3 amino acids: CASSQDRRVIDTEAFF. CDR3 sequence (DNA): TGTGCCAGCAGCCAAGATCGAAGGGTAATTGACACTGAAGCTTTCTTT. The chain employs TRBV4-2 and TRBJ1-1; D not resolved. The CDR3 length is 16 residues. The V end was cut by 0 bases, the J end by 3 bases, with 14 bases between. Germline V lookup: CDR1 LGHNA, CDR2 YNFKEQ.

A few counts support this clonotype. The chain has TRBV15 and TRBJ2-1; 7 nucleotides match TRBD1. The J segment lost 4 bases and the V segment lost 0 bases, leaving 9 bases of the junction unmatched. Germline assignment: CDR1 LNHNV and CDR2 YYDKDF (reference sequence). The CDR3 totals 17 residues. CDR3 DNA sequence: TGTGCCACCAGCAGAGATCTCAAAGGGGGCGTATACAATGAGCAGTTCTTC. It yields the protein CATSRDLKGGVYNEQFF.

The chain carries TRBV5-6 and TRBJ1-3; D perhaps matches TRBD1 (6 bases). The germline CDR1 and CDR2 sequences are SGHDT and YYEEEE. This CDR3 has 15 residues. V was shortened by 4 bases and J by 0 bases, with 11 bases between the two germline ends. The CDR3 sequence is CASSPLTGSGNTIYF. The CDR3 DNA sequence: TGTGCCAGCAGCCCTCTGACAGGCTCTGGAAACACCATATATTTT.

The rearrangement joins TRBV7-2 to TRBJ2-7, with 7 bases that match TRBD2. Germline CDR1 SGHTA, CDR2 FQGNSA. V trimming: 0 bases; J trimming: 1 base; junction bases outside the gene matches: 3. This CDR3 has 15 amino acids. The CDR3 loop is CASSLARRGSYEQYF. The CDR3 nucleotides are TGTGCCAGCAGCTTAGCGCGGCGGGGGTCCTACGAGCAGTACTTC.

The chain has TRBV9 and TRBJ2-2, with D tentatively TRBD1 or TRBD2 (5 bases each). The CDR3 has 17 amino acids. Germline CDR1 reads SGDLS; CDR2 reads YYNGEE. V lost 3 bases and J lost 4, with 19 bases in between. This CDR3 reads CASSGGRYGTLTGELFF. CDR3 DNA: TGTGCCAGCAGCGGCGGAAGATACGGGACCCTCACCGGGGAGCTGTTTTTT.

This clonotype has just a few counts. This sequence joins TRBV5-4 and TRBJ2-7; D not resolved. This CDR3 region has 13 residues. The germline gives CDR1 SGHNT, CDR2 YYREEE (reference sequence). With 4 bases removed from V and 1 base from J, the gap between germline ends came to 9 bases. CDR3 nucleotide sequence: TGTGCCAGCAGCCCGGGCGGTTCCTACGAGCAGTACGTC. The encoded protein is CASSPGGSYEQYV.

J is TRBJ2-6 and V is TRBV5-5; 7 nucleotides agree with TRBD1. The junction had 7 bases not matched to a gene; V was cut back by 4 bases and J by 6 bases. Per germline, CDR1 SGHKS and CDR2 YYEKEE (reference sequence). The CDR3 has 15 residues. Written as DNA, the CDR3 is TGTGCCAGCAGCACCGGGACAGCCAAGGCCAACGTCCTGACTTTC. This gives the protein CASSTGTAKANVLTF.

Here the CDR3 DNA reads TGTGCCAGCAGCCCCAGAGGGGATGCTCGGAATGAGCAGTTCTTC. It is translated as CASSPRGDARNEQFF. V gene TRBV12-3 or TRBV12-4 combines with J gene TRBJ2-1; D might be TRBD1 or TRBD2, each matching 5 bases. The germline V and J ends were trimmed by 6 bases and 7 bases, with 19 bases remaining between them. This CDR3 comprises 15 residues.

The sample holds a few counts of this clonotype. The CDR3 is CASSPEGNSNQPQHF. CDR3 bases: TGTGCCAGCAGTCCCGAGGGGAATAGCAATCAGCCCCAGCATTTT. The chain links TRBV6-4 to TRBJ1-5; a possible D gene is TRBD1 (5 bases). This CDR3 region has 15 residues. From germline, CDR1 is MRHNA and CDR2 SNTAGT. Trimming left V 5 bases short and J 0 bases short, with 11 bases between.

The chain couples TRBV7-2 to TRBJ1-5; the match to TRBD1 covers 9 bases. Germline V CDR1 and CDR2: SGHTA, FQGNSA. The trim removed 4 bases at V and 7 bases at J, leaving 5 bases unmatched. This CDR3 has 14 amino acids. CDR3 amino acids: CASSSPGTGQPQHF. The CDR3 nucleotides read TGTGCCAGCAGCTCACCAGGGACAGGGCAGCCCCAGCATTTT. The variable domain in full, completed from reference TRBV7-2 and TRBJ1-5, reads GAGVSQSPSNKVTEKGKDVELRCDPISGHTALYWYRQSLGQGLEFLIYFQGNSAPDKSGLPSDRFSAERTGGSVSTLTIQRTQQEDSAVYLCASSSPGTGQPQHFGDGTRLSIL.

The genes are TRBV7-3 and TRBJ2-1, with 8 bases that match TRBD2. In germline, CDR1 is SGHTA, CDR2 FQGTGA. V shed 5 bases, J shed 4 bases, and the junction held 7 bases outside the gene matches. The CDR3 is 15 residues long. The chain's CDR3 is CASSPGGTSYNEQFF. CDR3 nucleotide sequence: TGTGCCAGCAGCCCGGGGGGGACTTCTTACAATGAGCAGTTCTTC.

The V gene is TRBV4-1, the J gene TRBJ2-5; 12 bases fit TRBD2. CDR1 MGHRA and CDR2 YSYEKL come from the germline V gene. CDR3 length: 16 amino acids. V shed 3 bases, J shed 3 bases, and the junction held 5 bases outside the gene matches. CDR3 region: CASSHRLAGEEETQYF. CDR3 coding DNA: TGCGCCAGCAGCCACCGACTAGCGGGGGAAGAAGAGACCCAGTACTTC.

This clonotype was seen a few times. This rearrangement joins TRBV5-6 to TRBJ2-2; D remains ambiguous. V lost 4 bases to trimming and J lost 0 bases, with 13 bases between them. This CDR3 comprises 16 residues. The germline gives CDR1 SGHDT, CDR2 YYEEEE. The CDR3 spells CASSHLLSANTGELFF. The DNA of the CDR3 is TGTGCCAGCAGCCACCTTTTATCAGCGAACACCGGGGAGCTGTTTTTT.

This clonotype was observed many times. The rearrangement joins TRBV6-6 to TRBJ1-6; 8 bases are a match to TRBD1. Trimming cost V 7 bases and J 8 bases; bases outside gene matches: 22. This CDR3 is built from 19 residues. The germline V gene has CDR1 MNHNY and CDR2 SVGAGI (reference sequence). The CDR3 bases are TGTGCCAGCATCCCACAAGTCCGCGGGGCGCAGGGGGCCGATTCACCCCTCCACTTT. Translating gives CASIPQVRGAQGADSPLHF.

This clonotype was detected only a few times. The chain uses TRBV7-8 and TRBJ1-6; D not resolved. V gave up 5 bases and J gave up 10 bases, with 12 bases separating them. Germline V lookup: CDR1 SGHVS, CDR2 FQNEAQ. There are 13 residues in the CDR3. The DNA for the CDR3 is TGTGCCAGCAGCGGGGAGCCGGGGTCACCCCTCCACTTT. Translating it yields CASSGEPGSPLHF.

This chain connects TRBV6-4 to TRBJ2-3, with TRBD2 identical over 10 bases. Trimming cost V 0 bases and J 4 bases; bases outside gene matches: 1. CDR3 length equals 15 residues. The germline V gene has CDR1 MRHNA and CDR2 SNTAGT. Written as DNA, the CDR3 is TGTGCCAGCAGTGACTCAGCGGGGGGGCCAGATACGCAGTATTTT. Translation: CASSDSAGGPDTQYF.

The rearrangement uses TRBV7-2 and TRBJ1-2; TRBD1 might be the D (5 bases). From germline, CDR1 is SGHTA and CDR2 FQGNSA. The length of the CDR3 is 15 residues. V gave up 6 bases and J gave up 5 bases, with 19 bases separating them. The CDR3 DNA follows: TGTGCCAGCAGGTTGGGCCCCAGGGCGGGGTATGGCTACACCTTC. Translation gives CASRLGPRAGYGYTF.